This T cell receptor (beta chain) stems from a study of tumour-infiltrating T cells in Burkitt lymphoma. Study background: The Burkitt lymphoma cohort spanned all epidemiological subtypes. Repertoire clonality predicted overall and progression-free survival.

The CDR3 has 15 residues. The V gene end was trimmed by 3 bases and the J gene end by 7 bases; junction bases not matched to a gene: 11. Germline V CDR1 and CDR2: SGDLS, YYNGEE. Profiled with immunoSEQ multiplex PCR; TCRdb holds only in-frame clones, not every one. This table holds fewer than 3,500 clones, 11% to 15% found once. Study results and limitations: Public clonotypes, several, appeared across numerous Burkitt lymphoma patients.

This clone was seen a handful of times. Its antigen is undetermined. The sequence derives from a human donor with Burkitt lymphoma. The V call is TRBV9, the J call TRBJ1-2; 8 bases are a match to TRBD1. Sequences were obtained from tumor tissue. The CDR3 is CASSDLTGVESGYTF. CDR3 bases: TGTGCCAGCAGCGACCTGACAGGGGTGGAAAGTGGCTACACCTTC.